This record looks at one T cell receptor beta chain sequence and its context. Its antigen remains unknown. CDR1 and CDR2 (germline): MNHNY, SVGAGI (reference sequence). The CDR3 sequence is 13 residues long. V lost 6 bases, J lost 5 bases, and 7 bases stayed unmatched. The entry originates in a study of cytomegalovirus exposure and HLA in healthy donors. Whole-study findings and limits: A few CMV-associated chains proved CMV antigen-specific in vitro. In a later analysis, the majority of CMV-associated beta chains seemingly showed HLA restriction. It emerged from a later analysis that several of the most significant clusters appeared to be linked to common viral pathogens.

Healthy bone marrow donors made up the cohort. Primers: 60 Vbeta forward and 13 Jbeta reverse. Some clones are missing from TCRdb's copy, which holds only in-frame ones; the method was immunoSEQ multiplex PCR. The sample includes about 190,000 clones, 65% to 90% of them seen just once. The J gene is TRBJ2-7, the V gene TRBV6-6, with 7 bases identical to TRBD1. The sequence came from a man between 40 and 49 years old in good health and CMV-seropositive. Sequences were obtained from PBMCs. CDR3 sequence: CASRTGPSDEQYF. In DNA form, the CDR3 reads TGTGCCAGCAGGACAGGGCCTAGTGACGAGCAGTACTTC.